This TCR beta chain was captured by sequencing in a study of blood T cell repertoires in COVID-19. Background on the study: Material from acute and convalescent COVID-19 was sourced from the United States, Italy and Spain. Nucleic acid was either cDNA or gDNA, and it came from T cells, B-cell-depleted T cells, or PBMCs.

Germline assignment: CDR1 MNHNS and CDR2 SASEGT. The CDR3 has 14 amino acids. V lost 2 bases to trimming and J lost 2 bases; unmatched junction nucleotides: 2. The sample holds a few counts of this clone. In the original processing: The authors estimated nucleated cell counts from reference gene primer amplification. Clones were sequenced by immunoSEQ multiplex PCR, and TCRdb holds only the in-frame ones, with some missing. V, J and clone size were drawn from that table, and D and trimming were deduced from the DNA. Seen here are 250,000 or so clones, around nine tenths observed once, and the top ten hold over 8%.

Sequencing was performed on peripheral blood. The gene calls are TRBV6-1 and TRBJ2-7, with 8 bases fitting TRBD1. This clonotype was obtained from a man in his forties with active or convalescent COVID-19. The CDR3 region has the DNA TGTGCCAGCAGTGAACAGGGGGCCCCCTACGAGCAGTACTTC. Protein: CASSEQGAPYEQYF.